This T cell receptor (beta chain) emerged from a study of T cell responses to AZD1222 COVID-19 vaccine. Study-level results: A mostly white British donor set with more females was recruited, and clonal diversity was possibly underestimated. Spike-specific TCR breadth and depth were elevated following two AZD1222 doses. In all cases, repertoires were sampled only after the peak T cell response.

In regard to this clone: Its antigen is as yet unknown.

Some clones are missing from TCRdb's copy, which holds only in-frame ones; the method was immunoSEQ multiplex PCR. The table includes 150,000 or so clones, approximately 90% detected once. Per germline, CDR1 LNHDA and CDR2 SQIVND (reference sequence). This CDR3 is 16 amino acids long. With 2 bases removed from V and 5 bases from J, the gap between germline ends came to 15 bases. The chain uses TRBV19 and TRBJ1-4; no definite D call. This clonotype was obtained from an adult who received the MenACWY meningococcal vaccine as a control. Here the sequenced sample was peripheral blood, taken 28 days after the second dose of the MenACWY control vaccine. CDR3 sequence reads: CASSITPGSLNEKLFF. The CDR3 nucleotides are TGTGCCAGTAGTATAACCCCCGGCAGCTTGAATGAAAAACTGTTTTTT.